The 24 T cell receptor beta chains below were found in one sample sequenced in a study of blood T cell repertoires in COVID-19. Assay used: immunoSEQ multiplex PCR; TCRdb lists only in-frame clones, some missing. The sample records roughly 8,500 clones, over 70% being singletons. The sample comprised peripheral blood. These receptors were taken from a man aged 65-85 years with active COVID-19.

V usage is TRBV7-9 and J usage is TRBJ2-3; 8 nucleotides align to TRBD1. V trimming: 3 bases; J trimming: 2 bases; junction bases outside the gene matches: 4. This CDR3 is 15 amino acids long. The germline CDR1 and CDR2 sequences are SEHNR and FQNEAQ (reference sequence). DNA for the CDR3: TGTGCCAGCAGCTTGGGGACAGGACCCACAGATACGCAGTATTTT. This gives the protein CASSLGTGPTDTQYF.

The CDR3, as DNA: TGTGCCAGCAGTGAAGACAACGAGCAGTACTTC. It is translated as CASSEDNEQYF. The chain is built from TRBV2 and TRBJ2-7; D not certain. V lost 1 base, J lost 5 bases, and 3 bases lay in between. The germline V gene encodes CDR1 SNHLY and CDR2 FYNNEI. The CDR3 contains 11 residues.

The chain couples TRBV7-9 to TRBJ1-2, with D possibly matching TRBD1 (6 bases). This CDR3 has 15 amino acids. Per germline, CDR1 SEHNR and CDR2 FQNEAQ (reference sequence). V shed 1 base and J shed 8 bases, with 17 bases lying between them. CDR3 region: CASSLEGTRKVGYTF. CDR3 coding DNA: TGTGCCAGCAGCTTAGAGGGGACACGGAAGGTCGGCTACACCTTC.

This chain uses TRBV5-4 with TRBJ2-2, with TRBD1 matching 9 bases. Trimming at V came to 3 bases and at J to 5 bases, leaving 5 bases not matched to a gene. Germline values: CDR1 SGHNT, CDR2 YYREEE (reference sequence). This CDR3 spans 15 amino acids. In nucleotides, the CDR3 is TGTGCCAGCAGCTCTAGACAGGGGGGTACCGGGGAGCTGTTTTTT. This translates into CASSSRQGGTGELFF.

This clone has just one count. The rearrangement links TRBV27 to TRBJ2-3, with no clear D. Germline V CDR1 and CDR2: MNHEY, SMNVEV (reference sequence). The CDR3 totals 12 residues. V was cut by 6 bases and J by 2 bases, with 6 bases left in between. The CDR3 here is CASSRLTDTQYF. CDR3 DNA sequence: TGTGCCAGCAGCCGACTCACAGATACGCAGTATTTT.

The V and J genes are TRBV24-1 and TRBJ2-5, with D possibly being TRBD2 (5 bases). CDR3 length: 13 amino acids. Trimming took 7 bases from V and 5 from J, leaving 13 bases between them. Germline values: CDR1 KGHDR, CDR2 SFDVKD. The DNA of the CDR3 is TGTGCCACCAGCCCCGTTGGCGGGGAGACCCAGTACTTC. This gives the protein CATSPVGGETQYF.

This chain links TRBV5-5 with TRBJ2-3, with TRBD1 identical over 8 bases. CDR3 length equals 17 residues. V gave up 7 bases and J gave up 4 bases; unmatched junction bases: 17. Germline values: CDR1 SGHKS, CDR2 YYEKEE (reference sequence). This chain's CDR3 is CASRLTWDRRGADTQYF. Written as DNA, the CDR3 is TGTGCCAGCCGCCTTACTTGGGACAGGAGGGGAGCAGATACGCAGTATTTT. Full variable domain (missing parts from reference TRBV5-5 and TRBJ2-3): DAGVTQSPTHLIKTRGQQVTLRCSPISGHKSVSWYQQVLGQGPQFIFQYYEKEERGRGNFPDRFSARQFPNYSSELNVNALLLGDSALYLCASRLTWDRRGADTQYFGPGTRLTVL.

This clone showed up just a few times. The V and J genes are TRBV30 and TRBJ1-6; perhaps TRBD1 as D (6 bases). The CDR3 length is 14 residues. Germline V gene lookup returns CDR1 GTSNPN and CDR2 SVGIG (reference sequence). V shed 4 bases and J shed 5 bases, with 12 bases lying between them. As DNA, the CDR3 is TGTGCCTGGACCTCCGGGGGGCATAATTCACCCCTCCACTTT. Residues: CAWTSGGHNSPLHF.

This rearrangement joins TRBV12-3 or TRBV12-4 to TRBJ2-7, with a weak D call TRBD1 (5 bases). Between the trimmed V and J ends, which lost 6 bases and 7 bases, there was a span of 16 bases. The CDR3 length is 13 residues. This CDR3 reads CASRVQAASEQYF. The CDR3, as DNA: TGTGCCAGCAGGGTACAGGCCGCCTCTGAGCAGTACTTC.

This clone was counted once. The chain couples TRBV5-1 to TRBJ1-2, with D possibly being TRBD1 (5 bases). V shed 4 bases and J shed 5 bases, with 15 bases lying between them. The CDR3 contains 14 residues. Germline V lookup: CDR1 SGHRS, CDR2 YFSETQ. The CDR3 sequence: CASSLAGLIYGYTF. The CDR3 coding sequence is TGCGCCAGCAGCCTCGCGGGGCTAATATATGGCTACACCTTC.

This clone was seen a single time. This chain connects TRBV28 to TRBJ2-5; TRBD2 matches 7 bases. The CDR3 spans 13 residues. Germline CDR1 and CDR2: MDHEN and SYDVKM. After removal of 11 bases from V and 5 bases from J, the junction contained 11 bases not matched to a gene. The CDR3 reads CAAKGGSRETQYF. The DNA for the CDR3 is TGTGCCGCTAAAGGCGGGAGCCGGGAGACCCAGTACTTC. Together with reference TRBV28 and TRBJ2-5, the CDR3 gives the full variable domain: DVKVTQSSRYLVKRTGEKVFLECVQDMDHENMFWYRQDPGLGLRLIYFSYDVKMKEKGDIPEGYSVSREKKERFSLILESASTNQTSMYLCAAKGGSRETQYFGPGTRLLVL.

CDR3 loop: CASSLTGGMSSYNEQFF. For the CDR3, the DNA is TGTGCCAGCAGCTTAACTGGGGGGATGAGCTCCTACAATGAGCAGTTCTTC. J is TRBJ2-1 and V is TRBV7-3; a weak D match, TRBD2 (6 bases). This CDR3 is 17 amino acids long. V lost 0 bases and J lost 0, with 12 bases in between. Germline CDR1 SGHTA, CDR2 FQGTGA.

The chain joins TRBV7-8 to TRBJ2-7; 9 nucleotides match TRBD1. The CDR3 is 16 amino acids. Germline values: CDR1 SGHVS, CDR2 FQNEAQ. V trimming: 5 bases; J trimming: 3 bases; junction bases outside the gene matches: 11. The CDR3 sequence is CASSHNRGLTFYEQYF. CDR3 bases: TGTGCCAGCAGCCACAACAGGGGGCTCACGTTCTACGAGCAGTACTTC.

The chain recombines TRBV28 with TRBJ2-5; TRBD1 agrees at 9 bases. V trimming: 4 bases; J trimming: 3 bases; junction bases outside the gene matches: 9. The CDR3 consists of 16 residues. The germline V gene encodes CDR1 MDHEN and CDR2 SYDVKM. In DNA, the CDR3 is TGTGCCAGCAGTTCCCCGGGACAGGGATTTAAAGAGACCCAGTACTTC. Residues: CASSSPGQGFKETQYF.

In regard to this clone: A junction end diverges from the germline sequence, so it may reflect a read error. V is TRBV7-7 and J is TRBJ2-7; TRBD2 agrees at 8 bases. The CDR3 contains 13 residues. Germline V gene sequence: CDR1 SSHAT, CDR2 FNYEAQ (reference sequence). The DNA of the CDR3 is TGTGCTAGCAGTCGGGGGGGATCCTACGAGCAGTACTTC. Translation: CASSRGGSYEQYF.

The chain combines TRBV28 with TRBJ2-7, with 7 positions matching TRBD1. Germline V gives CDR1 MDHEN, CDR2 SYDVKM. This CDR3 has 13 amino acids. J gave up 3 bases and V 7 bases, and 6 bases lay outside the gene matches. CDR3 DNA: TGTGCCAGCACCCCGACAGGGATCTACGAGCAGTACTTC. Translation: CASTPTGIYEQYF.

The gene calls are TRBV19 and TRBJ1-2; 11 positions agree with TRBD1. The CDR3 sequence is 13 residues long. V was clipped by 11 bases and J by 4 bases; unmatched bases: 6. Germline V gene lookup returns CDR1 LNHDA and CDR2 SQIVND (reference sequence). The CDR3 here is CAGTGGGVYGYTF. CDR3 nucleotides: TGTGCCGGGACAGGGGGGGGAGTCTATGGCTACACCTTC.

The CDR3 here is CASSWGGQDTEAFF. The CDR3 coding sequence is TGTGCCAGCAGTTGGGGGGGCCAGGACACTGAAGCTTTCTTT. This sequence joins TRBV6-5 and TRBJ1-1, with D possibly TRBD1 on 6 matching bases. The CDR3 loop spans 14 amino acids. Germline V CDR1 and CDR2: MNHEY, SVGAGI. The ends were cut back, 4 bases at V and 3 bases at J, with 12 bases in the middle.

The rearrangement joins TRBV20-1 to TRBJ2-7; perhaps TRBD2 as D (5 bases). The CDR3 covers 11 residues. Germline loops: CDR1 DFQATT, CDR2 SNEGSKA (reference sequence). Trimming cost V 5 bases and J 3 bases, with 8 bases left between them. The CDR3 loop is CSASTSYEQYF. The CDR3 region has the DNA TGCAGTGCTTCTACTAGCTACGAGCAGTACTTC.

This chain links TRBV5-5 with TRBJ2-2, with a weak D call TRBD2 (7 bases). Germline V gene sequence: CDR1 SGHKS, CDR2 YYEKEE (reference sequence). This CDR3 contains 16 residues. V gave up 6 bases and J gave up 3 bases, with 18 bases separating them. The CDR3 sequence is CASTLLGGRDTGELFF. DNA for the CDR3: TGTGCCAGCACCCTTTTGGGGGGGCGGGACACCGGGGAGCTGTTTTTT.

This clone was recorded once. The chain has TRBV28 and TRBJ1-1, with D uncertain. Per the germline V gene, CDR1 is MDHEN and CDR2 is SYDVKM. This CDR3 region has 23 residues. Deletions cut 7 bases from V and 1 base from J, with 40 bases between. The DNA for the CDR3 is TGTGCCAGCAAGTTTAGACCCCCGGGTCAGTCTAGTCGGGGTCGATTGGGGAACACTGAAGCTTTCTTT. Protein sequence: CASKFRPPGQSSRGRLGNTEAFF.

The V and J genes are TRBV27 and TRBJ2-7; TRBD2 aligns across 10 bases. Germline lookup yields CDR1 MNHEY and CDR2 SMNVEV (reference sequence). The CDR3 loop spans 15 amino acids. J gave up 7 bases and V 1 base, and 7 bases lay outside the gene matches. CDR3: CASSLLPSGRGEQYF. The CDR3, as DNA: TGTGCCAGCAGTTTATTGCCTAGCGGGAGAGGTGAGCAGTACTTC.

The chain links TRBV19 to TRBJ2-7; 10 bases match TRBD2. The V gene end was trimmed by 5 bases and the J gene end by 4 bases; junction bases not matched to a gene: 8. This CDR3 is built from 15 residues. In germline, CDR1 is LNHDA, CDR2 SQIVND (reference sequence). As DNA, the CDR3 is TGTGCCAGTAGTGCTCGGACTAGCGGATTTTACGAGCAGTACTTC. It codes for CASSARTSGFYEQYF.

This sequence joins TRBV7-2 and TRBJ1-6, with D possibly TRBD1 on 6 matching bases. The CDR3 sequence is 15 residues long. Trimming shortened V by 1 base and J by 8 bases, and 12 bases separated the two germline ends. Looked up from germline, CDR1 is SGHTA and CDR2 is FQGNSA. The CDR3 bases are TGTGCCAGCAGCTTAGTCGCGGGGGGCGATTCACCCCTCCACTTT. Its protein is CASSLVAGGDSPLHF. Combining the CDR3 with reference TRBV7-2 and TRBJ1-6 gives the whole variable domain GAGVSQSPSNKVTEKGKDVELRCDPISGHTALYWYRQSLGQGLEFLIYFQGNSAPDKSGLPSDRFSAERTGGSVSTLTIQRTQQEDSAVYLCASSLVAGGDSPLHFGNGTRLTVT.